Below, 26 T cell receptor beta chains from the same sample are listed, as sequenced in a study of blood T cell repertoires in COVID-19 (dated by TCRdb to 2020 to 2022). The library came from the immunoSEQ multiplex PCR assay. Entries here come from immuneACCESS through TCRdb and include only in-frame sequences with V and J called. Some clones fail to appear in such tables; in the studies checked, an unresolved V gene covers under half of the shortfall, and the cause of the remainder is unknown. The sample data list about 530,000 clones, and roughly 91% of these were observed just once. Clones ranked in the top ten supply roughly 8% of the sample. The specimen sequenced was peripheral blood. These receptors were taken from a woman between 50 and 59 years old with COVID-19, enrolled during active disease.

The chain combines TRBV5-1 with TRBJ1-1, with D unclear. V was trimmed by 4 bases and J by 1 base, leaving 11 bases between them. This CDR3 has 14 residues. CDR1 SGHRS and CDR2 YFSETQ come from the germline V gene. The CDR3 loop reads CASSGATGNTEAFF. Written as DNA, the CDR3 is TGCGCCAGCAGCGGAGCCACTGGGAACACTGAAGCTTTCTTT. The full variable domain, in which reference TRBV5-1 and TRBJ1-1 provide the parts outside the CDR3, is KAGVTQTPRYLIKTRGQQVTLSCSPISGHRSVSWYQQTPGQGLQFLFEYFSETQRNKGNFPGRFSGRQFSNSRSEMNVSTLELGDSALYLCASSGATGNTEAFFGQGTRLTVV.

The gene calls are TRBV7-9 and TRBJ2-7; perhaps TRBD1 as D (5 bases). CDR3 length equals 13 residues. Germline V gives CDR1 SEHNR, CDR2 FQNEAQ (reference sequence). V was cut by 9 bases and J by 1 base, with 13 bases left in between. The DNA for the CDR3 is TGTGCCAGTACCGACAGTCCATCCTACGAGCAGTACTTC. It codes for CASTDSPSYEQYF.

This chain joins TRBV30 and TRBJ2-5; D might be TRBD2 (7 bases). CDR3 length: 14 amino acids. Trimming removed 7 bases from V and 3 bases from J, with 18 bases in between. Germline V gene sequence: CDR1 GTSNPN, CDR2 SVGIG (reference sequence). The CDR3 is CALRGAGHEETQYF. CDR3 bases: TGTGCCTTGCGGGGAGCGGGACATGAAGAGACCCAGTACTTC. The entire variable domain, with the rest obtained from reference TRBV30 and TRBJ2-5, is as follows: SQTIHQWPATLVQPVGSPLSLECTVEGTSNPNLYWYRQAAGRGLQLLFYSVGIGQISSEVPQNLSASRPQDRQFILSSKKLLLSDSGFYLCALRGAGHEETQYFGPGTRLLVL.

The chain links TRBV5-4 to TRBJ2-3; 7 bases agree with TRBD1. This CDR3 contains 14 residues. Per germline, CDR1 SGHNT and CDR2 YYREEE (reference sequence). After removal of 2 bases from V and 4 bases from J, the junction contained 4 bases not matched to a gene. The CDR3 protein is CASSLQQGPDTQYF. CDR3 nucleotide sequence: TGTGCCAGCAGCTTACAACAGGGGCCAGATACGCAGTATTTT. The complete variable domain, with remaining parts taken from reference TRBV5-4 and TRBJ2-3, reads ETGVTQSPTHLIKTRGQQVTLRCSSQSGHNTVSWYQQALGQGPQFIFQYYREEENGRGNFPPRFSGLQFPNYSSELNVNALELDDSALYLCASSLQQGPDTQYFGPGTRLTVL.

This chain links TRBV30 with TRBJ1-3; no clear D gene. From germline, CDR1 is GTSNPN and CDR2 SVGIG (reference sequence). The CDR3 contains 14 residues. V lost 0 bases to trimming and J lost 2 bases, with 8 bases between them. CDR3 in DNA: TGTGCCTGGAGTGTACGGTCCCCTGGAAACACCATATATTTT. Residues: CAWSVRSPGNTIYF.

CDR3 in amino acids: CASSPGRGSATQYF. The CDR3 nucleotides are TGCGCCAGCAGCCCAGGCAGGGGTTCGGCTACGCAGTATTTT. This chain joins TRBV4-1 and TRBJ2-3; TRBD1 is a possible D gene (6 bases). Germline V CDR1 and CDR2: MGHRA, YSYEKL. V lost 4 bases and J lost 8, with 16 bases in between. The CDR3 runs 14 residues.

The rearrangement joins TRBV19 to TRBJ1-3, with a possible D match to TRBD1 (6 bases). Germline lookup yields CDR1 LNHDA and CDR2 SQIVND (reference sequence). V dropped 5 bases and J dropped 1 base, with 18 bases sitting between them. The CDR3 extends over 17 amino acids. The CDR3 sequence is CASSSRRSGVSGNTIYF. The CDR3 DNA sequence: TGTGCCAGTAGTTCCCGACGCTCAGGGGTATCTGGAAACACCATATATTTT.

This chain joins TRBV7-6 and TRBJ2-7, with 7 positions matching TRBD1. The germline V gene encodes CDR1 SGHVS and CDR2 FNYEAQ. The CDR3 is 18 residues long. After removal of 0 bases from V and 5 bases from J, the junction contained 16 bases not matched to a gene. CDR3 coding DNA: TGTGCCAGCAGCTTAGCCCGGGACAGACCCTTTCAACACGACGAGCAGTACTTC. Protein sequence: CASSLARDRPFQHDEQYF.

Many counts were recorded for this clone. The chain carries TRBV12-3 or TRBV12-4 and TRBJ2-7; a possible D gene is TRBD2 (5 bases). Trimming left V 3 bases short and J 3 bases short, with 9 bases between. The CDR3 loop spans 13 amino acids. CDR3 loop: CASSFSGFYEQYF. CDR3 coding DNA: TGTGCCAGCAGTTTCAGCGGTTTCTACGAGCAGTACTTC.

The genes are TRBV28 and TRBJ1-2; possibly TRBD1 for D (6 bases). Germline CDR1 MDHEN, CDR2 SYDVKM. Trimming took off 2 bases at V and 6 bases at J, with 19 bases between the two ends. CDR3 length: 16 residues. CDR3: CASSLNIGQLGDGYTF. The CDR3 nucleotides read TGTGCCAGCAGTTTAAACATAGGACAGCTGGGGGATGGCTACACCTTC.

V and J are TRBV5-4 and TRBJ2-7; weak D call: TRBD2 (5 bases). The CDR3 consists of 14 residues. Between the trimmed V and J ends, which lost 4 bases and 0 bases, there was a span of 11 bases. Germline V gene sequence: CDR1 SGHNT, CDR2 YYREEE (reference sequence). The CDR3 reads CASSPQSGSYEQYF. The CDR3 nucleotides read TGTGCCAGCAGCCCCCAGAGCGGCTCCTACGAGCAGTACTTC.

Regarding this clone: The identical CDR3 is also encoded by other nucleotide sequences in the sample. The V gene is TRBV27, the J gene TRBJ1-2; D not certain. Trimming pared 3 bases from V and 3 bases from J, leaving 8 bases between. Germline V gene lookup returns CDR1 MNHEY and CDR2 SMNVEV (reference sequence). CDR3 size: 13 residues. The CDR3 reads CASSLGRDYGYTF. CDR3 bases: TGTGCCAGCAGTTTGGGGAGGGACTATGGCTACACCTTC.

This clone was observed a handful of times. V and J are TRBV5-4 and TRBJ2-7, with 9 bases that match TRBD2. V dropped 4 bases and J dropped 3; count of bases not matched to a gene: 8. The CDR3 loop spans 15 amino acids. In germline, CDR1 is SGHNT, CDR2 YYREEE (reference sequence). The CDR3 region is CASSGLGGGDYEQYF. CDR3 nucleotide sequence: TGTGCCAGCAGCGGTTTAGGCGGGGGGGACTACGAGCAGTACTTC.

The chain has TRBV11-2 and TRBJ2-1; D may be TRBD2 (6 bases). Germline V gene sequence: CDR1 SGHAT, CDR2 FQNNGV. This CDR3 spans 12 amino acids. V gave up 5 bases and J gave up 9 bases, with 11 bases separating them. CDR3 in DNA: TGTGCCAGCAGCCTAGGCGGGGCTGAGCAGTTCTTC. This gives the protein CASSLGGAEQFF.

The V and J genes are TRBV24-1 and TRBJ2-1, with D perhaps TRBD2 (7 bases). Germline V gene data show CDR1 as KGHDR and CDR2 as SFDVKD. V gave up 2 bases and J gave up 7 bases, with 26 bases separating them. The CDR3 spans 19 residues. The CDR3 DNA sequence: TGTGCCACCAGTGATTCTAGGCCTGATTCGGGGGGCGCGGTAAATGAGCAGTTCTTC. Its translation: CATSDSRPDSGGAVNEQFF.

The V call is TRBV3-1 (or the pseudogene TRBV3-2), the J call TRBJ1-3; 7 nucleotides line up with TRBD1. This CDR3 spans 18 amino acids. Germline V gene lookup returns CDR1 LGHDT and CDR2 YNNKEL (reference sequence). V was pared by 0 bases and J by 0 bases, with 8 bases of the junction left unmatched. The CDR3 sequence is CASSQEYGQEVSGNTIYF. Written as DNA, the CDR3 is TGTGCCAGCAGCCAAGAGTATGGACAGGAAGTCTCTGGAAACACCATATATTTT.

V and J are TRBV28 and TRBJ2-3; possibly TRBD2 for D (6 bases). This CDR3 region has 13 residues. CDR1 is MDHEN and CDR2 is SYDVKM in the germline V gene. Trimming cost V 2 bases and J 9 bases, with 12 bases left between them. This CDR3 reads CASSLGGLGTQYF. In DNA form, the CDR3 reads TGTGCCAGCAGTTTAGGGGGACTGGGAACGCAGTATTTT.

This clone appeared once. V usage is TRBV7-9 and J usage is TRBJ1-6; weak D call: TRBD1 (5 bases). The ends were cut back, 4 bases at V and 12 bases at J, with 13 bases in the middle. The CDR3 covers 13 residues. CDR1 SEHNR and CDR2 FQNEAQ come from the germline V gene (reference sequence). As DNA, the CDR3 is TGTGCCAGCAGCTCGGACACCTACGGACCCCTCCACTTT. As protein: CASSSDTYGPLHF.

This chain uses TRBV6-2 or TRBV6-3 with TRBJ2-4; TRBD2 agrees at 7 bases. The CDR3 spans 13 residues. V trimming: 2 bases; J trimming: 13 bases; junction bases outside the gene matches: 8. From germline, CDR1 is MNHEY and CDR2 SVGEGT. Written as DNA, the CDR3 is TGTGCCAGCAGTTACGGCCCCGGGACTACCCAGTACTTC. It codes for CASSYGPGTTQYF.

This rearrangement joins TRBV7-2 to TRBJ2-1, with TRBD2 matching 15 bases. The junction had 4 bases not matched to a gene; V was cut back by 6 bases and J by 4 bases. Germline V gene sequence: CDR1 SGHTA, CDR2 FQGNSA. This CDR3 comprises 16 residues. CDR3 sequence (DNA): TGTGCCAGCAGTCGGACTAGCGGGGGGGCTTACAATGAGCAGTTCTTC. Protein product: CASSRTSGGAYNEQFF.

The chain has TRBV5-1 and TRBJ2-7; TRBD2 aligns across 8 bases. CDR3 length: 18 residues. Germline V gene data show CDR1 as SGHRS and CDR2 as YFSETQ. The ends lost 1 base at V and 5 bases at J; junction bases unmatched: 17. CDR3 nucleotide sequence: TGCGCCAGCAGCTTGTCGGGCGCGCGCGGGGGGCTTGGGGACGAGCAGTACTTC. Protein sequence: CASSLSGARGGLGDEQYF.

This clone was seen only once. This sequence joins TRBV5-4 and TRBJ1-3, with unresolved D. The germline V gene encodes CDR1 SGHNT and CDR2 YYREEE (reference sequence). The CDR3 has 14 residues. Trimming stripped 0 bases from V and 3 bases from J, with 7 bases between. The CDR3 sequence: CASSLGGDGNTIYF. The CDR3 region has the DNA TGTGCCAGCAGCTTGGGAGGAGATGGAAACACCATATATTTT.

The chain carries TRBV4-1 and TRBJ1-5, with a tentative D call TRBD1 (5 bases). CDR1 is MGHRA and CDR2 is YSYEKL in the germline V gene. This CDR3 has 15 residues. V lost 1 base to trimming and J lost 2 bases, with 9 bases between them. The CDR3 here is CASSQGWGGNQPQHF. The CDR3 nucleotides read TGCGCCAGCAGCCAAGGCTGGGGGGGCAATCAGCCCCAGCATTTT.

The CDR3 DNA reads TGTGCCAGCAGCTTCGGGGACAGGTTCTCCTACGAGCAGTACTTC. Translation: CASSFGDRFSYEQYF. The V gene is TRBV5-4, the J gene TRBJ2-7, with 8 bases that match TRBD1. CDR3 size: 15 residues. Germline V CDR1 and CDR2: SGHNT, YYREEE (reference sequence). V was clipped by 2 bases and J by 0 bases; unmatched bases: 4.

The chain combines TRBV24-1 with TRBJ2-5; maybe TRBD2 (6 bases). Germline values: CDR1 KGHDR, CDR2 SFDVKD. The germline V and J ends were trimmed by 4 bases and 7 bases, with 18 bases remaining between them. The CDR3 is 15 amino acids. CDR3 coding DNA: TGTGCCACCAGTGACCCGGGACTCCAAGGTGGGACCCAGTACTTC. Its translation: CATSDPGLQGGTQYF.

This chain joins TRBV24-1 and TRBJ2-5; tentative D call: TRBD1 (6 bases). Trimming removed 0 bases at V and 5 bases at J, with 18 bases between. The CDR3 is 17 residues long. From germline, CDR1 is KGHDR and CDR2 SFDVKD. CDR3 residues: CATSDLGRGRGMETQYF. The CDR3 DNA sequence: TGTGCCACCAGTGATTTGGGCAGGGGAAGAGGTATGGAGACCCAGTACTTC.